A single T cell receptor (beta chain) is shown here with its context. This entry belongs to a study of blood T cell repertoires in COVID-19. Source study methods: Amplified reference gene primers provided the basis for estimating nucleated cell counts. Sequencing used immunoSEQ multiplex PCR; TCRdb keeps in-frame clones, though not all of them. V and J calls and clone size are as listed in that table; D and trimming were resolved from the DNA. The sample holds a few hundred thousand clones, about 83% seen once. Trimming removed 4 bases from V and 5 bases from J; junction bases left unmatched: 2. The CDR3 totals 13 residues. Germline CDR1 reads MNHEY; CDR2 reads SMNVEV (reference sequence).

The gene calls are TRBV27 and TRBJ1-2; TRBD1 matches at 9 bases. This receptor was taken from a woman in her fifties or sixties with acute or convalescent COVID-19. The sample comprised peripheral blood. The CDR3 here is CASSSGQGYGYTF. DNA of the CDR3: TGTGCCAGCAGTTCCGGACAGGGGTATGGCTACACCTTC.